The clone carrying this T cell receptor beta chain is deemed medium-sized (0.01 to 0.1%). The antigen is undetermined. 5'RACE, which relied on constant-segment primers, yielded TCR alpha and TCR beta cDNA libraries carrying sample barcodes and UMIs. TCRdb independently ran MiXCR on the 5' RACE reads; one entry per CDR3 protein. The sample has about 29,000 distinct CDR3 sequences, approximately 16% seen once. The source of the sample is a study of T-cell memory formation after mild COVID-19. Study overall: Largely donor-specific sequence clusters came from two donors.

The CDR3 is made up of 13 amino acids. Germline V gives CDR1 SQVTM, CDR2 ANQGSEA. The V end was cut by 3 bases, the J end by 5 bases, with 11 bases between. Study-wide points: Within pre-infection memory, some responding clones were found, suggesting cross-reactive memory joined.

This receptor was identified in an adult who had mild COVID-19 (a few samples of this study predate the infection). Cell type and time point are not known. Sequenced material: PBMCs or a T cell subset sorted from them (not recorded which). The rearrangement uses TRBV29-1 and TRBJ1-5; D is perhaps TRBD1 (5 bases). The CDR3 DNA reads TGCAGCGTTGACCTTGGAGGGGATCAGCCCCAGCATTTT. Protein: CSVDLGGDQPQHF.